Sequencing of this T cell receptor beta chain was carried out in a study of cytomegalovirus exposure and HLA in healthy donors. Looking at the study overall: The platform used for the approximately 120 validation repertoires matched that of the approximately 670 first-cohort repertoires, a later analysis reported. Findings and limits, study-wide: Researchers reported that a few CMV-associated chains were confirmed in vitro as CMV antigen-specific. Rare TCR sequences predominated, though certain public TCRs were found in many donors. Subsequent analysis showed first-cohort TCR clusters tending to co-occur in 120 validation repertoires.

Assay used: immunoSEQ multiplex PCR; TCRdb lists only in-frame clones, some missing. The sample has over 250,000 clones; 80% to 90% are singletons. Trimming stripped 10 bases from V and 0 bases from J, with 15 bases between. Germline V gene lookup returns CDR1 MNHEY and CDR2 SVGAGI. The CDR3 has 14 residues. About this clone itself: Its antigen is undetermined.

The chain joins TRBV6-5 to TRBJ1-2; a weak D match, TRBD1 (5 bases). The receptor was isolated from a woman younger than 30 in good health and CMV-seronegative. The sequencing sample was made of PBMCs. CDR3 in DNA: TGTGCCACCCGCCTAACGGACACTAACTATGGCTACACCTTC. This sequence encodes CATRLTDTNYGYTF.